This entry lists 29 T cell receptor beta chains sequenced from one sample in a study of shared clonotypes between healthy human individuals. Method: immunoSEQ multiplex PCR; TCRdb's copy keeps in-frame clones and lacks some. The table has 950,000 to 1,100,000 clones, 65% to 80% seen once; the top ten hold around 1.5%. Sequencing used memory CD4+ T cells sorted from blood. The subset is: CD45RA-negative fraction. These TCRs come from a man aged 18 to 30 in good health.

The rearrangement joins TRBV5-4 to TRBJ1-1; tentatively, D is TRBD1 (5 bases). Trimming removed 4 bases from V and 1 base from J, with 17 bases in between. The CDR3 extends over 16 amino acids. Germline values: CDR1 SGHNT, CDR2 YYREEE (reference sequence). CDR3 sequence (DNA): TGTGCCAGCAGCGAGGCGACCCGAAGGGGGAACACTGAAGCTTTCTTT. This encodes CASSEATRRGNTEAFF.

The V gene is TRBV6-5, the J gene TRBJ1-6; D is unresolved. Trimming took 8 bases from V and 14 from J, leaving 13 bases between them. The CDR3 runs 11 residues. Germline V gene lookup returns CDR1 MNHEY and CDR2 SVGAGI. CDR3 DNA: TGTGCCAGCCTCCGCGATCACTCCCTCCACTTT. Its translation: CASLRDHSLHF.

This clone was counted only a few times. The chain recombines TRBV5-1 with TRBJ1-1, with D tentatively TRBD1 (5 bases). The CDR3 length is 13 residues. Germline assignment: CDR1 SGHRS and CDR2 YFSETQ. The germline V and J ends were trimmed by 4 bases and 7 bases, with 14 bases remaining between them. The CDR3 spells CASSVDGRGEAFF. As DNA, the CDR3 is TGCGCCAGCAGCGTAGACGGGAGGGGTGAAGCTTTCTTT.

V usage is TRBV11-2 and J usage is TRBJ1-1, with 9 bases fitting TRBD1. Germline V CDR1 and CDR2: SGHAT, FQNNGV. After removal of 3 bases from V and 5 bases from J, the junction contained 7 bases not matched to a gene. This CDR3 has 15 residues. The chain's CDR3 is CASSFTQGAETEAFF. The CDR3 DNA sequence: TGTGCCAGCAGCTTTACACAGGGGGCCGAGACTGAAGCTTTCTTT.

The chain joins TRBV30 to TRBJ1-5; D may be TRBD1 (6 bases). Trimming took off 1 base at V and 5 bases at J, with 9 bases between the two ends. Germline CDR1 reads GTSNPN; CDR2 reads SVGIG (reference sequence). The CDR3 loop spans 13 amino acids. CDR3 amino acids: CAWSDRVDQPQHF. CDR3 coding DNA: TGTGCCTGGAGTGACAGGGTGGATCAGCCCCAGCATTTT. The full variable domain, its missing parts supplied by reference TRBV30 and TRBJ1-5, is SQTIHQWPATLVQPVGSPLSLECTVEGTSNPNLYWYRQAAGRGLQLLFYSVGIGQISSEVPQNLSASRPQDRQFILSSKKLLLSDSGFYLCAWSDRVDQPQHFGDGTRLSIL.

This clone occurred a few times. The genes are TRBV6-1 and TRBJ1-1, with no clear D. The germline V and J ends were trimmed by 2 bases and 6 bases, with 10 bases remaining between them. The CDR3 sequence is 13 residues long. Germline CDR1 reads MNHNS; CDR2 reads SASEGT. CDR3 DNA: TGTGCCAGCAGTGAACCAAGGGCCCCTGAAGCTTTCTTT. Protein product: CASSEPRAPEAFF.

The chain employs TRBV9 and TRBJ2-2; 7 bases align to TRBD2. The trim removed 3 bases at V and 1 base at J, leaving 9 bases unmatched. The V gene's germline CDR1 is SGDLS and CDR2 YYNGEE. The CDR3 totals 17 residues. The CDR3 region has the DNA TGTGCCAGCAGCGCTGGTCGGGGGGTCAGGAACACCGGGGAGCTGTTTTTT. It is translated as CASSAGRGVRNTGELFF.

The genes are TRBV25-1 and TRBJ2-7, with 8 positions matching TRBD1. With V trimmed by 5 bases and J by 3 bases, 9 bases remained unmatched. There are 15 residues in the CDR3. The germline CDR1 and CDR2 sequences are MGHDK and SYGVNS. The CDR3 DNA reads TGTGCCAGCAGTCCCCAGACAGGGGCGGGCTACGAGCAGTACTTC. This gives the protein CASSPQTGAGYEQYF.

CDR3 sequence (DNA): TGTGCCAGCGCCGGACAGGGGGGCACAGATACGCAGTATTTT. Amino acids: CASAGQGGTDTQYF. The gene calls are TRBV2 and TRBJ2-3, with TRBD1 matching over 10 bases. Trimming took 8 bases from V and 1 from J; bases not matched to a gene: 3. This CDR3 contains 14 residues. The germline V gene has CDR1 SNHLY and CDR2 FYNNEI.

CDR3: CASSKGGQGQETQYF. CDR3 sequence (DNA): TGTGCCAGCAGCAAAGGAGGACAGGGCCAAGAGACCCAGTACTTC. This chain uses TRBV21-1 with TRBJ2-5; the DNA was not compared with TRBD1, the D call given in the table. TRBV21-1 is a documented pseudogene. The CDR3 covers 15 residues.

The gene calls are TRBV7-2 and TRBJ2-3, with D possibly being TRBD1 (5 bases). CDR1 is SGHTA, CDR2 FQGNSA, per germline. Deletions cut 5 bases from V and 2 bases from J, with 14 bases between. The CDR3 is made up of 15 amino acids. CDR3 region: CASSRHRGLTDTQYF. CDR3 in DNA: TGTGCCAGCAGCCGTCATAGGGGTCTCACAGATACGCAGTATTTT.

In the case of this clone: In the same sample, other DNA sequences code for this CDR3. This chain connects TRBV28 to TRBJ1-5; the match to TRBD1 covers 8 bases. Germline CDR1 and CDR2: MDHEN and SYDVKM. The trim removed 7 bases at V and 1 base at J, leaving 3 bases unmatched. The length of the CDR3 is 14 residues. This CDR3 is CASNDRGSNQPQHF. In nucleotides, the CDR3 is TGTGCCAGCAATGACAGGGGCAGCAATCAGCCCCAGCATTTT. Using reference TRBV28 and TRBJ1-5 for the parts outside the CDR3, the full variable domain is DVKVTQSSRYLVKRTGEKVFLECVQDMDHENMFWYRQDPGLGLRLIYFSYDVKMKEKGDIPEGYSVSREKKERFSLILESASTNQTSMYLCASNDRGSNQPQHFGDGTRLSIL.

V is TRBV18 and J is TRBJ2-6; 15 bases are shared with TRBD2. This CDR3 contains 19 residues. The junction had 4 bases not matched to a gene; V was cut back by 3 bases and J by 1 base. The germline CDR1 and CDR2 sequences are KGHSH and LQKENI. The CDR3 coding sequence is TGTGCCAGCTCACCCAGGACTAGCGGGGGGGCATCTGGGGCCAACGTCCTGACTTTC. Amino acids: CASSPRTSGGASGANVLTF.

A single count supports this clone. V usage is TRBV23-1 and J usage is TRBJ2-6; possibly TRBD1 for D (5 bases). TRBV23-1 qualifies as an ORF whose function is uncertain. CDR3 length: 16 residues. V dropped 5 bases and J dropped 4 bases, with 15 bases sitting between them. The CDR3 nucleotides read TGCGCCAGCAGTGGACACCCACTGGGGGGGGCCAACGTCCTGACTTTC. This encodes CASSGHPLGGANVLTF.

The V and J genes are TRBV7-2 and TRBJ2-7, with 11 bases that match TRBD2. CDR1 SGHTA and CDR2 FQGNSA come from the germline V gene. The CDR3 contains 15 residues. The V gene end was trimmed by 3 bases and the J gene end by 3 bases; junction bases not matched to a gene: 4. The CDR3 DNA reads TGTGCCAGCAGCTTCTGGGGACTAGCGGACTACGAGCAGTACTTC. Protein product: CASSFWGLADYEQYF.

The J gene is TRBJ2-4, the V gene TRBV7-9; perhaps TRBD1 as D (6 bases). The CDR3 contains 13 residues. CDR1 and CDR2 (germline): SEHNR, FQNEAQ (reference sequence). V gave up 1 base and J gave up 6 bases, with 7 bases separating them. The CDR3 protein is CASSLGRGNIQYF. The CDR3 DNA reads TGTGCCAGCAGCTTAGGCAGGGGAAACATTCAGTACTTC.

The chain combines TRBV7-9 with TRBJ1-2; 11 bases line up with TRBD1. J lost 4 bases, V lost 5 bases, and 9 bases had no gene match. CDR3 length: 16 amino acids. Germline V lookup: CDR1 SEHNR, CDR2 FQNEAQ (reference sequence). The CDR3 nucleotides read TGTGCCAGCAGCCCCAGGACAGGGGGCATCGGCTATGGCTACACCTTC. Protein product: CASSPRTGGIGYGYTF.

A remark on this clone: Mismatch with germline at one junction end may stem from a read error. This sequence joins TRBV7-3 and TRBJ1-2; 8 bases are a match to TRBD1. Germline V lookup: CDR1 SGHTA, CDR2 FQGTGA. The length of the CDR3 is 13 residues. The CDR3 sequence is CASSQQGVLDPHF. In DNA, the CDR3 is TGTGCCAGCAGCCAACAGGGGGTGTTGGATCCACACTTC.

The chain has TRBV7-6 and TRBJ2-1, with TRBD1 identical over 9 bases. The CDR3 consists of 15 residues. The V and J ends lost 7 bases and 4 bases, in that order; junction bases with no gene match: 8. Per the germline V gene, CDR1 is SGHVS and CDR2 is FNYEAQ. The CDR3, as DNA: TGTGCCAGCACCAGGTCGGGGACAGGGTACAATGAGCAGTTCTTC. It is translated as CASTRSGTGYNEQFF. Supplemented by reference TRBV7-6 and TRBJ2-1, the full variable domain reads GAGVSQSPRYKVTKRGQDVALRCDPISGHVSLYWYRQALGQGPEFLTYFNYEAQQDKSGLPNDRFSAERPEGSISTLTIQRTEQRDSAMYRCASTRSGTGYNEQFFGPGTRLTVL.

The chain uses TRBV5-6 and TRBJ2-5; D perhaps matches TRBD1 (5 bases). CDR3 size: 14 residues. Germline lookup yields CDR1 SGHDT and CDR2 YYEEEE. The ends were cut back, 2 bases at V and 10 bases at J, with 18 bases in the middle. The CDR3 is CASSFWTPDWSQYF. CDR3 DNA sequence: TGTGCCAGCAGCTTCTGGACACCCGACTGGAGCCAGTACTTC. Variable domain in full (rest from reference TRBV5-6 and TRBJ2-5): DAGVTQSPTHLIKTRGQQVTLRCSPKSGHDTVSWYQQALGQGPQFIFQYYEEEERQRGNFPDRFSGHQFPNYSSELNVNALLLGDSALYLCASSFWTPDWSQYFGPGTRLLVL.

The V call is TRBV4-1, the J call TRBJ2-7; no clear D gene. V lost 4 bases, J lost 1 base, and 14 bases lay in between. The CDR3 runs 15 residues. Germline V gene lookup returns CDR1 MGHRA and CDR2 YSYEKL. The CDR3 DNA is TGCGCCAGCAGCCCCAAACCAGGACCTTCCTACGAGCAGTACTTC. It yields the protein CASSPKPGPSYEQYF.

In DNA, the CDR3 is TGCGCCAGCAGCTTGGCCGGGACTAGGGTCAATGAGCAGTTCTTC. Amino acid sequence: CASSLAGTRVNEQFF. The V gene is TRBV5-1, the J gene TRBJ2-1; 8 bases agree with TRBD2. Germline trimming cut 0 bases from V and 6 bases from J; bases unmatched to any gene: 5. The CDR3 runs to 15 residues. Germline V gene lookup returns CDR1 SGHRS and CDR2 YFSETQ.

J is TRBJ1-1 and V is TRBV29-1; 8 nucleotides match TRBD1. J lost 0 bases, V lost 7 bases, and 4 bases had no gene match. The CDR3 extends over 13 amino acids. Germline V gives CDR1 SQVTM, CDR2 ANQGSEA. CDR3 sequence: CSAGTGLNTEAFF. DNA for the CDR3: TGCAGCGCTGGGACAGGACTGAACACTGAAGCTTTCTTT.

In its sample, this clone was seen a few times. The V call is TRBV6-1, the J call TRBJ2-1; TRBD1 is a possible D gene (6 bases). The CDR3 covers 15 residues. The germline V and J ends were trimmed by 6 bases and 6 bases, with 18 bases remaining between them. Germline CDR1 and CDR2: MNHNS and SASEGT. CDR3 protein: CASSDRDKRTNEQFF. Written as DNA, the CDR3 is TGTGCCAGCAGCGACCGGGACAAGCGTACCAATGAGCAGTTCTTC.

The chain combines TRBV6-1 with TRBJ1-1; D is unresolved. CDR1 MNHNS and CDR2 SASEGT come from the germline V gene. Trimming stripped 5 bases from V and 0 bases from J, with 7 bases between. This CDR3 region has 13 residues. CDR3 amino acids: CASSSVLNTEAFF. CDR3 nucleotide sequence: TGTGCCAGCAGTTCTGTCTTGAACACTGAAGCTTTCTTT.

The chain is built from TRBV4-1 and TRBJ1-4; 8 bases match TRBD1. This CDR3 has 15 residues. J was trimmed by 8 bases and V by 5 bases; bases with no gene match: 10. Germline assignment: CDR1 MGHRA and CDR2 YSYEKL. CDR3 in DNA: TGCGCCAGCAGCTCCCCGGACAGGGATGAAGAAAAACTGTTTTTT. Its translation: CASSSPDRDEEKLFF.

V gene TRBV29-1 combines with J gene TRBJ2-7; TRBD2 is a possible D gene (6 bases). The CDR3 extends over 12 amino acids. V lost 4 bases and J 5 bases, leaving 12 bases between the germline ends. From germline, CDR1 is SQVTM and CDR2 ANQGSEA. CDR3 in DNA: TGCAGCGTTGGTCGGGAGTTGGACGAGCAGTACTTC. It codes for CSVGRELDEQYF.

The chain combines TRBV29-1 with TRBJ1-6; D not resolved. There are 18 residues in the CDR3. CDR1 SQVTM and CDR2 ANQGSEA come from the germline V gene. V lost 4 bases and J lost 1, with 20 bases in between. The CDR3 nucleotides read TGCAGCGTTGTGGGCCTTCGTGCGGGTAGGTCCTATAATTCACCCCTCCACTTT. Its protein product is CSVVGLRAGRSYNSPLHF.

J is TRBJ2-7 and V is TRBV5-8, with a weak D call TRBD1 (5 bases). The CDR3 length is 14 residues. Germline CDR1 SGHTS, CDR2 YDEGEE. Trimming removed 4 bases at V and 4 bases at J, with 15 bases between. CDR3 DNA sequence: TGTGCCAGCAGCGGCGAACAGGACGGATACGAGCAGTACTTC. Translated: CASSGEQDGYEQYF.